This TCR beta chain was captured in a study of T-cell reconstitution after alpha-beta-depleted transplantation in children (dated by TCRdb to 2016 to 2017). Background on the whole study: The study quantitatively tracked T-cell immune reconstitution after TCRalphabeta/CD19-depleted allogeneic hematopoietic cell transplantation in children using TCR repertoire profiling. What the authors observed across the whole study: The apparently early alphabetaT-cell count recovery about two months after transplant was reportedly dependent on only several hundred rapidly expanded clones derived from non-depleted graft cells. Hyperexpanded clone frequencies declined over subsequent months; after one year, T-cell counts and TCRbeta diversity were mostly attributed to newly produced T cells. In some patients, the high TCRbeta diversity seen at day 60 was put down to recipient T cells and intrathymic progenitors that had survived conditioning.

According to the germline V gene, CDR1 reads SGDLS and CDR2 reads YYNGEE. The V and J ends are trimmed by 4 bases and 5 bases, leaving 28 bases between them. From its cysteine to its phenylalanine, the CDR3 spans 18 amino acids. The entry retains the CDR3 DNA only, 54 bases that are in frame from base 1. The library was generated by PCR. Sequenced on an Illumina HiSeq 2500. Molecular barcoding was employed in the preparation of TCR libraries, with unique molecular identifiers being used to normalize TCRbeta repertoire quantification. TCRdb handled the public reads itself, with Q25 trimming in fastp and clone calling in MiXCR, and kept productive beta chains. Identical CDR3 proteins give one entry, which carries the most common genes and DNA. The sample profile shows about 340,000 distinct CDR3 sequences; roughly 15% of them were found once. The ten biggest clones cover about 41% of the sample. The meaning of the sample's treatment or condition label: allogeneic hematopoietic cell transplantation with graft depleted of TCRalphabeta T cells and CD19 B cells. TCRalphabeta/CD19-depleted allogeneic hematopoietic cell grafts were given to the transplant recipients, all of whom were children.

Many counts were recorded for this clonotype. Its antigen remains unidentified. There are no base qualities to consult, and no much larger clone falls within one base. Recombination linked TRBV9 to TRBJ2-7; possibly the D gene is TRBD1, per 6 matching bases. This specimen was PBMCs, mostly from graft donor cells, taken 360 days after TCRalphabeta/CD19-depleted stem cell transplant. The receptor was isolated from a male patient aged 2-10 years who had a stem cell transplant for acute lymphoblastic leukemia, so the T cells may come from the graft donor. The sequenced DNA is TGTGCCAGCAGCCCTAGTAGTTTAGACAGGCGTTCGGAAAACGAGCAGTACTTC. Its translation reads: CASSPSSLDRRSENEQYF.